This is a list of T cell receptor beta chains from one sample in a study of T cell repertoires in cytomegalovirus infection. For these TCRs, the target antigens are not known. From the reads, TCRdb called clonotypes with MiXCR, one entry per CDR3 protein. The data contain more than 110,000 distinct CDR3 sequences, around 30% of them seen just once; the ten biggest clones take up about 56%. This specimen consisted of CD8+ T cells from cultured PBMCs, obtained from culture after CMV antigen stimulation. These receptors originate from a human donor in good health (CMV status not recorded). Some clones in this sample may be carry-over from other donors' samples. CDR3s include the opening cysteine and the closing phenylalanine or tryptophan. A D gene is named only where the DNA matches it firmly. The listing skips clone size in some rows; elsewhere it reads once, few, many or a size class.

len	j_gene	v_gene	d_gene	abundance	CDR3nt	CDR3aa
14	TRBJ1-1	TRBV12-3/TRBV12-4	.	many	TGTGCCAGCAGACCCATGACCGGGGGTGCTGAAGCTTTCTTT	CASRPMTGGAEAFF
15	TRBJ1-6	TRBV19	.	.	TGTGCCAGTAAGACGGAAAGCTCCTATAATTCACCCCTCCACTTT	CASKTESSYNSPLHF
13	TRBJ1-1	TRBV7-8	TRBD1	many	TGTGCCAGCAGGGGGGAGGGGGCAGGTGAAGCTTTCTTT	CASRGEGAGEAFF
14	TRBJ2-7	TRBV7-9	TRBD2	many	TGTGCCAGCAGTCCGGGGACTAGCGGCTACGAGCAGTACTTC	CASSPGTSGYEQYF
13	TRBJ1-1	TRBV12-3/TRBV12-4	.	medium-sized	TGTGCCAGCAGCTTAGGGGGGGGGACTGAAGCTTTCTTT	CASSLGGGTEAFF
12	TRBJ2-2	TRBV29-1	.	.	TGCAGCGTCGGGACGCCCCCCGGGGAGCTGTTTTTT	CSVGTPPGELFF
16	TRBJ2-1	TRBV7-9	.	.	TGTGCCAGCAGCAGCCCCGTGGCCGGACTGGACAATGAGCAGTTCTTC	CASSSPVAGLDNEQFF
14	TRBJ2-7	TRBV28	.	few	TGTGCCAGCAGTCTTCCCCGCGAGCCCTACGAGCAGTACTTC	CASSLPREPYEQYF
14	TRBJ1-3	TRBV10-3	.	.	TGTGCCATCACCGAAACAGGGTCTGGAAACACCATATATTTT	CAITETGSGNTIYF
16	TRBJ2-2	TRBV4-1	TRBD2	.	TGCGCCAGCAGCTGGACTAGCGGCCGAGACACCGGGGAGCTGTTTTTT	CASSWTSGRDTGELFF
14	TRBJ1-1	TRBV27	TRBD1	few	TGTGCCAGCAGTTCGCAGGGGGCGGGGACTGAAGCTTTCTTT	CASSSQGAGTEAFF
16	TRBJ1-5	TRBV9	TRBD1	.	TGTGCCAGCAGCGTTGGACAGGGAAAGGCCAATCAGCCCCAGCATTTT	CASSVGQGKANQPQHF
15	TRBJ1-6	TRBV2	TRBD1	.	TGTGCCAGCAGTGAAGAGGGGGCGTTGGGATCACCCCTCCACTTT	CASSEEGALGSPLHF
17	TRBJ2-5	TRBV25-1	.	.	TGTGCCAGCAGTGAAGTCGAGCCCCAAATTTCCGGGGAGACCCAGTACTTC	CASSEVEPQISGETQYF
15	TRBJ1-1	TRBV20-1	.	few	TGCAGTGCCAGAGGTGTAGGCTACTCGAACACTGAAGCTTTCTTT	CSARGVGYSNTEAFF
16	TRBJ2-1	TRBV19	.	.	TGTGCCAGTAGTATTATGTTCGGGGGCGCGTACAATGAGCAGTTCTTC	CASSIMFGGAYNEQFF
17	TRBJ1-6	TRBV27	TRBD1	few	TGTGCCAGCAGTTTAAGGACAGGGAGCTCCTATAATTCACCCCTCCACTTT	CASSLRTGSSYNSPLHF
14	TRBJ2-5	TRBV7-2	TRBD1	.	TGTGCCAGCATCAACCCGGGACAGGGGTTCACCCAGTACTTC	CASINPGQGFTQYF